A single T cell receptor beta chain is shown here with its context. The treatment: oral pan-JAK inhibitor, 5-10 mg twice daily. Investigators isolated RNA and reverse transcribed it into cDNA to act as the sequencing template. Sequencing used immunoSEQ multiplex PCR; TCRdb keeps in-frame clones, though not all of them. The sample shows some 190,000 clones, about 47% of them seen only once. The data derive from a study of CD8+ T cells in alopecia areata. The V gene's germline CDR1 is MNHNY and CDR2 SVGAGI (reference sequence). CDR3 length equals 14 residues. The trim removed 0 bases at V and 6 bases at J, leaving 4 bases unmatched.

The chain is built from TRBV6-6 and TRBJ2-7; 8 nucleotides match TRBD2. The clonotype was recovered from a human donor with alopecia areata. This material consisted of CD8+ T cells sorted from blood, taken at approximately week 51, from a patient treated with tofacitinib. CDR3 amino acids: CASSYSGTRGEQYF. The CDR3 DNA follows: TGTGCCAGCAGTTACTCTGGGACTAGGGGCGAGCAGTACTTC.